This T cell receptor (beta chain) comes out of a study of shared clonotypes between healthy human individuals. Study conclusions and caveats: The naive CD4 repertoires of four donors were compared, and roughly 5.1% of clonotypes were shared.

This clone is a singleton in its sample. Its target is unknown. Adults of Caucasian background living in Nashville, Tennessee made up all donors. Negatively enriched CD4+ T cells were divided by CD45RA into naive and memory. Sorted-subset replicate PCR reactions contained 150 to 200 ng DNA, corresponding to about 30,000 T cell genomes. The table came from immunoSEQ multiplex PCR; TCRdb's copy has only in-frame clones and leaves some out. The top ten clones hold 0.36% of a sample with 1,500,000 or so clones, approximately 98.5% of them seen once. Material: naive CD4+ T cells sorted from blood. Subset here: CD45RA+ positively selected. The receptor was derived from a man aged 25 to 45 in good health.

DNA for the CDR3: TGTGCCAGCTCACCTGCTCCAAGCTCCTACGAGCAGTACTTC. Amino acids: CASSPAPSSYEQYF. This chain connects TRBV18 to TRBJ2-7; no clear D. The length of the CDR3 is 14 residues. Germline V CDR1 and CDR2: KGHSH, LQKENI. The V end lost 3 bases, the J end lost 0 bases, and 9 bases lay between the germline ends.